This T cell receptor (beta chain) comes out of a study of CD8+ T cells in alopecia areata (dated by TCRdb to 2017 to 2018). With respect to the entire study: The treated patients, all with moderate-to-severe alopecia areata, were enrolled in an open-label pilot trial of oral tofacitinib given at 5 to 10 mg twice daily. In humans, TCRbeta sequencing was performed on scalp tissue and on sorted CD4+ and CD8+ peripheral blood T cells from healthy controls and from patients with patchy or totalis/universalis alopecia areata. Patients on tofacitinib were biopsied at baseline and after 4 and 24 weeks of treatment, and several of the patients also had a later scalp biopsy. To study T cell clonal expansion in alopecia areata, the researchers applied high-throughput TCRbeta sequencing to both the C3H/HeJ mouse model and human patients. TCRbeta CDR3 regions were amplified by immunoSEQ multiplex PCR with 35 Vbeta forward and 13 Jbeta reverse primers. Patients stayed on tofacitinib for 6 to 18 months and then had 6 months of follow-up off drug so that delayed response and recurrence could be assessed. Clonality in the scalp was compared among normal scalp (n=4), patchy alopecia areata scalp (n=8), and alopecia totalis/universalis scalp (n=8). For the treated patients, the SALT score, which quantifies what percentage of scalp surface area is affected, served as the measure of disease severity. RNA was obtained with the PAXgene miRNA kit for fixed scalp, the miRNeasy kit for PBMCs, and the RNeasy kit for mouse skin.

The protocol used for the library was the immunoSEQ multiplex PCR assay. For TCR sequencing, RNA was extracted from every sample and reverse transcribed into cDNA to serve as template. First-strand cDNA was synthesized using SuperScript III with a 2:1 mix of oligo-dT and random hexamers. A synthetic immune receptor repertoire was used to gauge amplification bias, and whatever bias remained was removed computationally. Turning to the authors' computational methods: Raw reads were preprocessed for error removal, and CDR3 was defined according to IMGT conventions as running from the conserved cysteine to phenylalanine. To get clonality, Shannon entropy was normalized by log2 of the number of productive unique TCRs and the result was subtracted from 1. Whether scalp clones were CD4 or CD8 was inferred by matching scalp TCRbeta sequences against CD4 and CD8 repertoires sorted from blood. TCRdb limited this immuneACCESS table to in-frame rearrangements with V and J called. A share of clones is missing; checked studies link under half to unresolved V genes, and the rest is unexplained. The D gene and trimming were derived from the DNA, and the V and J assignments and clone size from that table. For this sample the table gives 110,000 or so clones, of which roughly 56% were detected only once. The ten biggest clones cover about 3.3% of the sample.

Results the study describes overall, beyond this receptor: Tofacitinib significantly lowered scalp clonality and the number of expanded CD8+ clones among the top 100 scalp clones. Lesional scalp, especially in alopecia totalis/universalis, showed higher clonality and more expanded CD8+ clones than normal scalp, suggesting antigenic drive. During tofacitinib treatment, many expanded lesional clones remained in scalp and blood, and this persistence may partly explain relapse after treatment is stopped. Shared TCR sequences between patients were less evident than in mice, which may be partly attributable to HLA diversity in the patient population. Because the treated cohort was small and had just a single nonresponder, larger studies are needed to establish links between baseline CD8+ expansion and response. Unlike mouse skin, which is dominated by gammadelta T cells, normal human skin has resident alphabeta T cells that are also sequenced, and this complicates analysis of the scalp TCR repertoire.

About this clone: This clone's antigen is unknown. No much larger clone exists at a distance of one base, and base qualities are not known.

As encoded in the germline V gene (reference sequence), CDR1 is GTSNPN while CDR2 is SVGIG. The CDR3 covers 15 residues, taking in both the cysteine and the phenylalanine. The entry retains the CDR3 DNA only, 45 bases that are in frame from base 1. Compared with germline, V lacks 2 bases and J lacks 13 bases; bases without a gene match: 10. In light of the paper, this sample's time point label describes: 20 to 30 weeks on oral tofacitinib. This specimen's treatment or condition label, per the study, means: oral pan-JAK inhibitor, 5-10 mg twice daily. Peripheral blood and lesional scalp punch biopsies were obtained from patients with alopecia areata. PBMCs were isolated by density centrifugation and stained for CD3, CD4 and CD8, after which CD4+ and CD8+ T cells were sorted on a FACSAria.

Sequenced here: CD4+ T cells sorted from blood, sampled at week 24, from a patient treated with tofacitinib. This receptor was obtained from a human donor with alopecia areata. The chain is made from TRBV30 and TRBJ2-1; 14 bases in the junction line up with TRBD2. This receptor has the CDR3 CAWSRGTSGGQDQFF. The sequenced DNA is TGTGCCTGGAGTCGGGGGACTAGCGGGGGCCAGGATCAGTTCTTC. Where the CDR3 stops, the reference TRBV30 and TRBJ2-1 genes take over; the full variable domain is SQTIHQWPATLVQPVGSPLSLECTVEGTSNPNLYWYRQAAGRGLQLLFYSVGIGQISSEVPQNLSASRPQDRQFILSSKKLLLSDSGFYLCAWSRGTSGGQDQFFGPGTRLTVL.